This passage covers 3 T cell receptor beta chains from one sample sequenced in a study of cytomegalovirus exposure and HLA in healthy donors. This PCR relied on a set of 60 Vbeta primers and 13 Jbeta primers. Method: immunoSEQ multiplex PCR; TCRdb's copy keeps in-frame clones and lacks some. The data hold about 120,000 clones, with around four fifths observed a single time. Sequencing used PBMCs. These TCRs come from a woman aged 35 to 49 in good health and CMV-seropositive.

The V gene is TRBV5-8, the J gene TRBJ2-7; 7 bases align to TRBD2. The CDR3 runs to 16 residues. V was clipped by 3 bases and J by 1 base; unmatched bases: 10. Germline CDR1 reads SGHTS; CDR2 reads YDEGEE. The CDR3 region has the DNA TGTGCCAGCAGCTATAATCTACTAGCGTTGTCCTACGAGCAGTACTTC. Protein sequence: CASSYNLLALSYEQYF.

The chain links TRBV9 to TRBJ2-7; 7 positions agree with TRBD2. This CDR3 region has 15 residues. With 4 bases clipped from V and 6 bases from J, the junction kept 13 bases outside the gene matches. Germline assignment: CDR1 SGDLS and CDR2 YYNGEE. The CDR3 protein is CASSRDYGGRVEQYF. Here the CDR3 DNA reads TGTGCCAGCAGCAGGGATTACGGGGGGAGGGTCGAGCAGTACTTC.

The rearrangement joins TRBV18 to TRBJ2-7; the match to TRBD1 covers 9 bases. V lost 6 bases and J lost 0; bases outside the gene matches: 6. Germline CDR1 KGHSH, CDR2 LQKENI. The CDR3 contains 15 residues. The CDR3 coding sequence is TGTGCCAGCTCGACCGGGACAGGGTACTCCTACGAGCAGTACTTC. Its protein product is CASSTGTGYSYEQYF.